This T cell receptor (beta chain) was recorded in a study of cytomegalovirus exposure and HLA in healthy donors. Study-level findings and limits: A later analysis by the authors found several of the most significant clusters apparently linked to common viral pathogens. Clonal expansion was found to be greater in HLA-associated TCR beta chains than in equally common others in a later analysis.

60 Vbeta and 13 Jbeta primers were used in PCR. In the authors' methods: Approximately 83 million unique TCR beta chains, roughly 11 million shared, were counted in a later analysis. This table comes from immunoSEQ multiplex PCR, and its TCRdb copy is limited to in-frame clones, with some not included. From that table come the V and J calls and clone size; the DNA was used to work out D and trimming. The sample has approximately 130,000 clones; 87% are singletons. A note on this clone: Antigen: not known.

The sequenced material came from PBMCs. The receptor comes from a woman aged 25 to 39 in good health and CMV-seronegative.

For the CDR3, the DNA is TGCGCCAGCAGCTTGGCCCCCTCGGACAGAGCGATTTCCTACGAGCAGTACTTC. It codes for CASSLAPSDRAISYEQYF. This chain connects TRBV5-1 to TRBJ2-7, with D perhaps matching TRBD1 (6 bases). Germline V lookup: CDR1 SGHRS, CDR2 YFSETQ. This CDR3 has 18 residues. V was cut by 0 bases and J by 1 base, with 20 bases left in between.